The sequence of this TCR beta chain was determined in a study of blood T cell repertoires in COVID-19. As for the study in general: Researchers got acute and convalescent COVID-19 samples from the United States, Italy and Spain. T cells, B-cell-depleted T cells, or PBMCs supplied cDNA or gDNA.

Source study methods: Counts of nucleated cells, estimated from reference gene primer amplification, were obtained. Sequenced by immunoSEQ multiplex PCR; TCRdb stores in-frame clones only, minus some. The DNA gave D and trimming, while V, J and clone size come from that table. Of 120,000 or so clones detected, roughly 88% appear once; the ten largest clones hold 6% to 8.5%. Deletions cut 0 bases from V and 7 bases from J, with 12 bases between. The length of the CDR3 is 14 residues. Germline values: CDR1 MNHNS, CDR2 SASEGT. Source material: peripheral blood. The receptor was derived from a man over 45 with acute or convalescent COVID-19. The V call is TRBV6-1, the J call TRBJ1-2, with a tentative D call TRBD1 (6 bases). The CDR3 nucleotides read TGTGCCAGCAGTGAAGCGTCGGACAGTTTTGGCTACACCTTC. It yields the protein CASSEASDSFGYTF.